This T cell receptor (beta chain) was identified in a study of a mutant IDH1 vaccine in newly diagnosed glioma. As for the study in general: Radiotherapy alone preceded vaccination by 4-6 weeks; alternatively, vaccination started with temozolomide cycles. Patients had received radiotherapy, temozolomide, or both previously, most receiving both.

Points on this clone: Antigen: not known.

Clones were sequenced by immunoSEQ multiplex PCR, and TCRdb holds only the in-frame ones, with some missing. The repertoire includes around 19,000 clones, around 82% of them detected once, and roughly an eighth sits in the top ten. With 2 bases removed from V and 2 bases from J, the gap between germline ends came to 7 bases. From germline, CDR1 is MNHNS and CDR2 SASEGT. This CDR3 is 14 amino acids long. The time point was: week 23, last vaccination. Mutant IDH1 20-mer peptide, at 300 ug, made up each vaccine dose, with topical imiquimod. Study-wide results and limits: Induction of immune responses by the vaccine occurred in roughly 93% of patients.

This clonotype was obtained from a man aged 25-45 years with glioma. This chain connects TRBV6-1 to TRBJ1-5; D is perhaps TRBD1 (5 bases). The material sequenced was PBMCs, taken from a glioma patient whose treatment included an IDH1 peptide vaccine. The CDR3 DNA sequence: TGTGCCAGCAGTGAACAGGGACGCAATCAGCCCCAGCATTTT. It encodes CASSEQGRNQPQHF.